This T cell receptor beta chain was recorded in a study of T cell responses to AZD1222 COVID-19 vaccine. The study's findings and limits: Most donors were white British, females outnumbered males, and clonal diversity was possibly underestimated.

On this clone: Its antigen is not known.

CDR3 length: 13 residues. Germline V gives CDR1 SEHNR, CDR2 FQNEAQ (reference sequence). V gave up 5 bases and J gave up 6 bases, with 14 bases separating them. Repertoires were generated with immunoSEQ multiplex PCR, while TCRdb's copy carries only in-frame clones and drops some. The table shows more than 90,000 clones, with around nine tenths occurring only once. The source material was peripheral blood, sampled 28 days after the second AZD1222 dose. V gene TRBV7-9 combines with J gene TRBJ2-7; D is possibly TRBD1 (6 bases). The receptor comes from an adult who received the AZD1222 COVID-19 vaccine. The CDR3 DNA sequence: TGTGCCAGCAGCGCCTACAGGGAGTCCGAGCAGTACTTC. Protein: CASSAYRESEQYF.